This T cell receptor (beta chain) was identified in a study of control samples from healthy donors and cancer patients. Measured with immunoSEQ multiplex PCR; TCRdb has only the in-frame clones, and not every one. The data hold 90,000 to 140,000 clones, with around 82% observed a single time. V lost 4 bases to trimming and J lost 8 bases, with 9 bases between them. CDR1 LGHNT and CDR2 FRNRAP come from the germline V gene. This CDR3 contains 12 residues. This sequence was found in a woman between 50 and 59 years old in good health. Specimen: blood. The V and J genes are TRBV12-5 and TRBJ2-1; D may be TRBD1 (5 bases). The CDR3 sequence is CASGYWGYEQFF. CDR3 nucleotides: TGTGCTAGTGGTTATTGGGGCTATGAGCAGTTCTTC.